This T cell receptor (beta chain) was captured by sequencing in a study of tumor-infiltrating lymphocytes in primary liver carcinoma. Study as a whole: Tumors measured 4.2 to 10 cm and were stage T1-T3 N0M0. Study conclusions and caveats: Tumors reached a significantly greater top-250-clone fraction than blood did (p = 0.039).

Co-extracted RNA and DNA came from 20-30 mg of unsorted bulk tissue. The patients presented with primary liver carcinoma, which was managed through surgical resection. The patients lived with chronic HBV infection and had not yet received any treatment. As regards this clonotype: The target antigen is unknown. One end of the junction varies from germline; a read error may be responsible.

The CDR3 contains 14 residues. From germline, CDR1 is MNHEY and CDR2 SVGEGT. Constant-region priming of approximately 500 ng total RNA yielded TCR beta cDNA. Libraries of TCR beta came from three nested multiplex PCR rounds with slightly modified ARM-PCR. It was with TRBV1-TRBV30 forward primers and a C-beta reverse primer that the first two PCR rounds were run, at roughly 9 cycles each. TCRdb analysed the multiplex PCR reads with MiXCR anew, one entry per CDR3 protein. The table includes roughly 80,000 distinct CDR3 sequences, under 75% detected once. This chain joins TRBV6-2 or TRBV6-3 and TRBJ2-1; D gene ambiguous. The sequence came from a man aged 40-49 years with primary liver carcinoma and hepatitis B virus infection. Sequencing input: tumor-adjacent normal liver tissue. CDR3 protein: CVSIYQRERPWQFF. The DNA of the CDR3 is TGTGTCAGCATTTACCAGCGTGAGCGCCCCTGGCAGTTCTTC.